This T cell receptor beta chain was observed in a study of cytomegalovirus exposure and HLA in healthy donors. Looking at the study overall: The same platform was used for the 90 to 150 validation repertoires as for the approximately 630 first-cohort repertoires, as reported in a later analysis. Whole-study results and caveats: As confirmed in vitro, three CMV-associated chains were specific for CMV antigens. The study labeled more than 150 TCR beta chains cytomegalovirus-associated.

Comment on this clone: Its specificity is unknown.

Here immunoSEQ multiplex PCR was the method, and the copy in TCRdb shows in-frame clones only, minus some. The sample shows around 300,000 clones, roughly 90% of them seen only once. The CDR3 is 17 residues long. The TCR was taken from a woman aged 25 to 45 in good health and CMV-seropositive. V gene TRBV12-2 combines with J gene TRBJ2-7; whether TRBD2, the table's D call, matches the DNA was not checked. TRBV12-2 is listed as a pseudogene. Sequencing was done on a sample of PBMCs. The CDR3 loop is CAGSGGQGTSGTYEQYF. Here the CDR3 DNA reads TGTGCAGGCTCCGGGGGACAGGGGACTAGCGGAACCTACGAGCAGTACTTC.